This passage covers 12 T cell receptor beta chains from one sample sequenced in a study of T cell responses to AZD1222 COVID-19 vaccine. Method: immunoSEQ multiplex PCR; TCRdb's copy keeps in-frame clones and lacks some. Among some 150,000 clones listed, about 90% were seen once. The material was peripheral blood, obtained on day 0 of MenACWY control vaccination. These receptors were taken from an adult in good health.

The V call is TRBV19, the J call TRBJ1-2, with no clear D. Per the germline V gene, CDR1 is LNHDA and CDR2 is SQIVND (reference sequence). The V gene lost 6 bases and the J gene lost 4 bases, with 15 bases spanning the gap. CDR3 size: 14 residues. Here the CDR3 reads CASSPEDGPYGYTF. CDR3 DNA sequence: TGTGCCAGTAGCCCTGAGGACGGGCCCTATGGCTACACCTTC. The full variable domain, its missing parts supplied by reference TRBV19 and TRBJ1-2, is DGGITQSPKYLFRKEGQNVTLSCEQNLNHDAMYWYRQDPGQGLRLIYYSQIVNDFQKGDIAEGYSVSREKKESFPLTVTSAQKNPTAFYLCASSPEDGPYGYTFGSGTRLTVV.

The gene calls are TRBV28 and TRBJ1-4; D remains ambiguous. V gave up 3 bases and J gave up 4 bases, with 9 bases separating them. CDR3 length equals 14 residues. CDR1 is MDHEN, CDR2 SYDVKM, per germline. The CDR3 region has the DNA TGTGCCAGCAGTTTGCAGTATTTTAATGAAAAACTGTTTTTT. This gives the protein CASSLQYFNEKLFF.

The rearrangement uses TRBV5-1 and TRBJ1-5; a possible D gene is TRBD1 (5 bases). This CDR3 region has 15 residues. Germline V gives CDR1 SGHRS, CDR2 YFSETQ. Trimming left V 0 bases short and J 1 base short, with 8 bases between. This CDR3 is CASSLDGGSNQPQHF. The CDR3 coding sequence is TGCGCCAGCAGCTTGGATGGGGGGAGCAATCAGCCCCAGCATTTT.

The chain carries TRBV27 and TRBJ2-1; D tentatively fits TRBD1 or TRBD2 (6 bases each). The germline V gene has CDR1 MNHEY and CDR2 SMNVEV (reference sequence). This CDR3 is built from 12 residues. CDR3 DNA: TGTGTCCTAGGGGGGCGAAACAATGAGCAGTTCTTC. Translated, it gives CVLGGRNNEQFF.

The chain uses TRBV18 and TRBJ1-1; D uncertain. V was trimmed by 5 bases and J by 1 base, leaving 14 bases between them. Per germline, CDR1 KGHSH and CDR2 LQKENI. The CDR3 has 15 residues. In DNA, the CDR3 is TGTGCCAGCTCAATTAACAGTGTCCCGAACACTGAAGCTTTCTTT. This codes for CASSINSVPNTEAFF.

The CDR3 DNA reads TGTGCCAGTAGTATCCGGGACTACCCCTACAATGAGCAGTTCTTC. It is translated as CASSIRDYPYNEQFF. The J gene is TRBJ2-1, the V gene TRBV19; 7 positions match TRBD2. The CDR3 runs 15 residues. The V gene end was trimmed by 3 bases and the J gene end by 2 bases; junction bases not matched to a gene: 4. Germline V CDR1 and CDR2: LNHDA, SQIVND (reference sequence).

J is TRBJ2-3 and V is TRBV5-1; no clear D. Trimming removed 0 bases from V and 2 bases from J, with 7 bases in between. The V gene's germline CDR1 is SGHRS and CDR2 YFSETQ. The CDR3 is made up of 14 amino acids. The CDR3 nucleotides are TGCGCCAGCAGCTTGGCCGCTTTCACAGATACGCAGTATTTT. It specifies CASSLAAFTDTQYF.

The gene calls are TRBV27 and TRBJ1-1; D remains unclear. Trimming took off 4 bases at V and 6 bases at J, with 12 bases between the two ends. The CDR3 consists of 13 residues. The germline gives CDR1 MNHEY, CDR2 SMNVEV (reference sequence). The chain's CDR3 is CASSSRAPAEAFF. The DNA for the CDR3 is TGTGCCAGCAGTTCGAGGGCCCCCGCTGAAGCTTTCTTT.

The rearrangement uses TRBV19 and TRBJ2-3; TRBD2 is a possible D gene (6 bases). With 7 bases removed from V and 4 bases from J, the gap between germline ends came to 9 bases. This CDR3 contains 12 residues. CDR1 is LNHDA, CDR2 SQIVND, per germline (reference sequence). CDR3 nucleotides: TGTGCCAGTACCCCGGGAGCAGATACGCAGTATTTT. It codes for CASTPGADTQYF.

V gene TRBV4-3 combines with J gene TRBJ1-6; D is uncertain. The CDR3 is 15 residues long. Between the trimmed V and J ends, which lost 4 bases and 8 bases, there was a span of 15 bases. The germline CDR1 and CDR2 sequences are LGHNA and YSLEER. DNA of the CDR3: TGCGCCAGCAGCCCGTCGGTGGGGAGGGATTCACCCCTCCACTTT. The encoded protein is CASSPSVGRDSPLHF.

This rearrangement joins TRBV19 to TRBJ1-5; TRBD1 matches at 11 bases. The germline V gene has CDR1 LNHDA and CDR2 SQIVND (reference sequence). The CDR3 spans 16 residues. V was pared by 7 bases and J by 4 bases, with 9 bases of the junction left unmatched. CDR3 residues: CASKGGQGDLNQPQHF. For the CDR3, the DNA is TGTGCCAGTAAAGGGGGACAGGGGGATTTGAATCAGCCCCAGCATTTT.

The chain uses TRBV12-3 or TRBV12-4 and TRBJ1-2; no reliable D call. CDR3 length: 13 amino acids. The V gene lost 6 bases and the J gene lost 7 bases, with 15 bases spanning the gap. CDR3 loop: CASRISAGGGYTF. The CDR3 region has the DNA TGTGCCAGCAGGATTTCAGCCGGTGGTGGCTACACCTTC.